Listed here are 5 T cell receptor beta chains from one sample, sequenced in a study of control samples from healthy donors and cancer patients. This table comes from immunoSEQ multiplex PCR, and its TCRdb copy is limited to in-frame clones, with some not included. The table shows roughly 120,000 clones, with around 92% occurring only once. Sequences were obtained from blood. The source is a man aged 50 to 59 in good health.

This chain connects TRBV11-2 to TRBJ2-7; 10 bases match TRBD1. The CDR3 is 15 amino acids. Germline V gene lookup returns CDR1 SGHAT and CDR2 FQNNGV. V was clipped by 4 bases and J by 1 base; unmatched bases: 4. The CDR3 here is CASSSTGQGSYEQYF. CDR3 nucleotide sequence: TGTGCCAGCAGCTCGACGGGACAGGGGTCCTACGAGCAGTACTTC.

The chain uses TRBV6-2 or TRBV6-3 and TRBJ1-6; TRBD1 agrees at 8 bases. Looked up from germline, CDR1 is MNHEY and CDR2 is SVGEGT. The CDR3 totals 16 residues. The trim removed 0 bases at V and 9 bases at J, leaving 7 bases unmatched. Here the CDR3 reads CASSYSKQGVGSPLHF. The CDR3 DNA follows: TGTGCCAGCAGTTACTCGAAACAGGGGGTCGGTTCACCCCTCCACTTT.

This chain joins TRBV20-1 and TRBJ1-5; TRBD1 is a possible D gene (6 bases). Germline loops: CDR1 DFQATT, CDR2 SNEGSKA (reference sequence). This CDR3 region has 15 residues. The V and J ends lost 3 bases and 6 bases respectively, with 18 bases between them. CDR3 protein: CSASPEAGEIQPQHF. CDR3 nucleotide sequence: TGCAGTGCTAGTCCTGAGGCAGGGGAGATTCAGCCCCAGCATTTT.

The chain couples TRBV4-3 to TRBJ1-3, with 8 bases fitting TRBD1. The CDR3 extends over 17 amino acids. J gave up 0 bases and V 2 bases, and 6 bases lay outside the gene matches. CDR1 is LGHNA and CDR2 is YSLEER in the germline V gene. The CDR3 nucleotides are TGCGCCAGCAGCCAATACAGGGGGTTAAACTCTGGAAACACCATATATTTT. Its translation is CASSQYRGLNSGNTIYF.

CDR3 sequence reads: CATSDSQETQYF. The CDR3 region has the DNA TGTGCCACCAGTGATTCGCAAGAGACCCAGTACTTC. The chain uses TRBV24-1 and TRBJ2-5; D is ambiguous. CDR3 length: 12 amino acids. Trimming cost V 2 bases and J 2 bases, with 2 bases left between them. CDR1 and CDR2 from the germline V gene are KGHDR and SFDVKD.